This T cell receptor beta chain was obtained from a study of T cell responses to AZD1222 COVID-19 vaccine. Notes on this clone: Its cognate antigen is unknown.

Measured with immunoSEQ multiplex PCR; TCRdb has only the in-frame clones, and not every one. The repertoire holds 150,000 or so clones, with around 93% as singletons. Regarding the study as a whole: Baseline serology detected seropositivity in only 5 to 7 AZD1222 recipients.

After removal of 4 bases from V and 0 bases from J, the junction contained 14 bases not matched to a gene. The CDR3 covers 19 residues. Germline V gene lookup returns CDR1 SGHRS and CDR2 YFSETQ. Sequences were derived from peripheral blood, sampled on day 0 of AZD1222 vaccination. The receptor comes from an adult in good health. This rearrangement joins TRBV5-1 to TRBJ2-1; 9 bases fit TRBD1. CDR3 loop: CASSQLPGQGPSSYNEQFF. In nucleotides, the CDR3 is TGCGCCAGCAGCCAGTTACCGGGACAGGGCCCGAGCTCCTACAATGAGCAGTTCTTC. Combining the CDR3 with reference TRBV5-1 and TRBJ2-1 gives the whole variable domain KAGVTQTPRYLIKTRGQQVTLSCSPISGHRSVSWYQQTPGQGLQFLFEYFSETQRNKGNFPGRFSGRQFSNSRSEMNVSTLELGDSALYLCASSQLPGQGPSSYNEQFFGPGTRLTVL.